The 15 T cell receptor beta chains below were found in one sample sequenced in a study of blood T cell repertoires in COVID-19. The repertoire was sequenced with immunoSEQ multiplex PCR; TCRdb's copy has only in-frame clones and lacks some. The sample includes some 130,000 clones, about four fifths of them seen just once. The sample comprised peripheral blood. These receptors were taken from a man of 80 years or more with acute or convalescent COVID-19.

V usage is TRBV7-9 and J usage is TRBJ1-4, with TRBD1 matching over 10 bases. CDR1 is SEHNR and CDR2 is FQNEAQ in the germline V gene (reference sequence). The CDR3 runs to 15 residues. After removal of 4 bases from V and 5 bases from J, the junction contained 4 bases not matched to a gene. DNA for the CDR3: TGTGCCAGCAGCTGGGCGACAGGGGGCAATGAAAAACTGTTTTTT. Its translation: CASSWATGGNEKLFF.

V gene TRBV7-9 combines with J gene TRBJ2-5; TRBD1 agrees at 8 bases. J gave up 4 bases and V 5 bases, and 9 bases lay outside the gene matches. Germline values: CDR1 SEHNR, CDR2 FQNEAQ (reference sequence). The CDR3 sequence is 15 residues long. The CDR3 protein is CASSPDRANGETQYF. The CDR3 DNA reads as TGTGCCAGCAGCCCGGACAGGGCCAACGGAGAGACCCAGTACTTC.

The V call is TRBV5-1, the J call TRBJ2-2; D unclear. The CDR3 is made up of 15 amino acids. V was cut by 0 bases and J by 0 bases, with 6 bases left in between. The germline V gene has CDR1 SGHRS and CDR2 YFSETQ. As DNA, the CDR3 is TGCGCCAGCAGCTTGGGCGTTTCGAACACCGGGGAGCTGTTTTTT. Encoded protein: CASSLGVSNTGELFF.

This chain links TRBV24-1 with TRBJ1-2, with 12 bases matching TRBD1. The V and J ends lost 3 bases and 7 bases, in that order; junction bases with no gene match: 11. CDR1 KGHDR and CDR2 SFDVKD come from the germline V gene. The CDR3 is 17 amino acids. CDR3 region: CATSDASGTGGAGGYTF. Here the CDR3 DNA reads TGTGCCACCAGTGATGCCTCCGGGACAGGGGGCGCAGGTGGCTACACCTTC.

This sequence joins TRBV5-6 and TRBJ1-5; the D is unclear. V gave up 1 base and J gave up 1 base, with 15 bases separating them. Looked up from germline, CDR1 is SGHDT and CDR2 is YYEEEE. This CDR3 comprises 17 residues. Written as DNA, the CDR3 is TGTGCCAGCAGCTTGAGAGGAGGCAGCATGAGCAATCAGCCCCAGCATTTT. It translates to CASSLRGGSMSNQPQHF. The variable domain in full, completed from reference TRBV5-6 and TRBJ1-5, reads DAGVTQSPTHLIKTRGQQVTLRCSPKSGHDTVSWYQQALGQGPQFIFQYYEEEERQRGNFPDRFSGHQFPNYSSELNVNALLLGDSALYLCASSLRGGSMSNQPQHFGDGTRLSIL.

The chain recombines TRBV5-6 with TRBJ2-1; D uncertain. V lost 0 bases and J 0 bases, leaving 7 bases between the germline ends. CDR1 SGHDT and CDR2 YYEEEE come from the germline V gene. The CDR3 length is 15 residues. CDR3 region: CASSLERDSYNEQFF. CDR3 sequence (DNA): TGTGCCAGCAGCTTGGAAAGAGACTCCTACAATGAGCAGTTCTTC. The full variable domain, in which reference TRBV5-6 and TRBJ2-1 provide the parts outside the CDR3, is DAGVTQSPTHLIKTRGQQVTLRCSPKSGHDTVSWYQQALGQGPQFIFQYYEEEERQRGNFPDRFSGHQFPNYSSELNVNALLLGDSALYLCASSLERDSYNEQFFGPGTRLTVL.

This clone was counted a few times. CDR3 in amino acids: CASSQAYQETQYF. The CDR3 nucleotides read TGCGCCAGTTCCCAGGCGTACCAAGAGACCCAGTACTTC. The J gene is TRBJ2-5, the V gene TRBV4-3; D unclear. CDR1 and CDR2 (germline): LGHNA, YSLEER. The CDR3 extends over 13 amino acids. Trimming pared 9 bases from V and 0 bases from J, leaving 11 bases between.

This clone occurred a few times. The V gene is TRBV13, the J gene TRBJ1-1, with no clear D. The CDR3 contains 15 residues. Germline V gives CDR1 PRHDT, CDR2 FYEKMQ (reference sequence). V lost 5 bases and J 1 base, leaving 14 bases between the germline ends. CDR3 protein: CASSPLAPGNTEAFF. CDR3 coding DNA: TGTGCCAGCAGCCCTCTAGCCCCGGGGAACACTGAAGCTTTCTTT. The variable domain in full, with the rest retrieved from reference TRBV13 and TRBJ1-1, is AAGVIQSPRHLIKEKRETATLKCYPIPRHDTVYWYQQGPGQDPQFLISFYEKMQSDKGSIPDRFSAQQFSDYHSELNMSSLELGDSALYFCASSPLAPGNTEAFFGQGTRLTVV.

The chain joins TRBV5-4 to TRBJ1-1; D call uncertain. The CDR3 sequence is 15 residues long. From germline, CDR1 is SGHNT and CDR2 YYREEE (reference sequence). Trimming took 1 base from V and 5 from J, leaving 15 bases between them. In nucleotides, the CDR3 is TGTGCCAGCAGCTTGCCGGGGTTCAGTCTAACTGAAGCTTTCTTT. This encodes CASSLPGFSLTEAFF.

This clone has just a few counts. J is TRBJ2-5 and V is TRBV7-3; TRBD1 is a possible D gene (6 bases). The CDR3 spans 13 residues. Per the germline V gene, CDR1 is SGHTA and CDR2 is FQGTGA. The V and J ends lost 4 bases and 5 bases respectively, with 11 bases between them. DNA of the CDR3: TGTGCCAGCAGCTCCAGGGGCGGGGAGACCCAGTACTTC. Translation gives CASSSRGGETQYF.

This sequence joins TRBV10-3 and TRBJ1-1; 10 bases agree with TRBD1. Germline loops: CDR1 ENHRY, CDR2 SYGVKD. This CDR3 contains 15 residues. V lost 10 bases, J lost 2 bases, and 10 bases stayed unmatched. DNA of the CDR3: TGTGCCAGCCAGACAGGGGGCTTTAAAAACACTGAAGCTTTCTTT. It translates to CASQTGGFKNTEAFF.

The chain recombines TRBV29-1 with TRBJ2-1; 8 bases fit TRBD2. The trim removed 3 bases at V and 3 bases at J, leaving 4 bases unmatched. Germline CDR1 and CDR2: SQVTM and ANQGSEA. There are 14 residues in the CDR3. DNA for the CDR3: TGCAGCGTTGAGGTGCGGGGGGTCTACAATGAGCAGTTCTTC. This translates into CSVEVRGVYNEQFF.

This clone was seen a single time. The chain uses TRBV24-1 and TRBJ1-1; a possible D gene is TRBD1 (5 bases). Per the germline V gene, CDR1 is KGHDR and CDR2 is SFDVKD. Between the trimmed V and J ends, which lost 9 bases and 5 bases, there was a span of 18 bases. The CDR3 covers 14 residues. CDR3 coding DNA: TGTGCCACCTCCCGAGACAGTTCTGGGACTGAAGCTTTCTTT. Its translation: CATSRDSSGTEAFF.

The table lists this clone with a few counts. The chain joins TRBV4-3 to TRBJ1-1; possible D gene TRBD1, 5 bases. This CDR3 region has 18 residues. Trimming pared 0 bases from V and 1 base from J, leaving 18 bases between. The germline CDR1 and CDR2 sequences are LGHNA and YSLEER. CDR3 coding DNA: TGCGCCAGCAGCCAAGATCCGTTGTCAGGGATTGGGAACACTGAAGCTTTCTTT. Translated, it gives CASSQDPLSGIGNTEAFF.

The rearrangement joins TRBV9 to TRBJ1-6; TRBD1 agrees at 8 bases. The ends lost 3 bases at V and 10 bases at J; junction bases unmatched: 6. Germline assignment: CDR1 SGDLS and CDR2 YYNGEE. The CDR3 runs 14 residues. CDR3 sequence reads: CASSEGQEYSPLHF. For the CDR3, the DNA is TGTGCCAGCAGCGAGGGACAGGAGTACTCACCCCTCCACTTT.